This TCR beta chain was recovered during a study of blood T cell repertoires in COVID-19. Overall study context: Samples came from the United States, Italy and Spain, spanning acute and convalescent COVID-19. From T cells, B-cell-depleted T cells, or PBMCs came the material, which was cDNA or gDNA.

Trimming removed 9 bases from V and 0 bases from J, with 17 bases in between. The CDR3 loop spans 16 amino acids. The germline gives CDR1 SGHVS, CDR2 FNYEAQ. Original data processing: Using reference gene primer amplification, nucleated cell counts were estimated. Produced via immunoSEQ multiplex PCR; TCRdb's table is partial and in-frame only. The V and J calls and clone size are taken from that table; D and trimming were inferred from the DNA. Of hundreds of thousands of clones in the sample, 89% were seen once. This rearrangement joins TRBV7-6 to TRBJ1-4; tentatively, D is TRBD1 (5 bases). This sequence was found in an older woman with acute or convalescent COVID-19. Sequencing used peripheral blood. Written as DNA, the CDR3 is TGTGCCAGTGGGGCTCAGGCCCGGGCAACTAATGAAAAACTGTTTTTT. Translation gives CASGAQARATNEKLFF.